The 9 T cell receptor beta chains below come from one sample, sequenced in a study of blood T cell repertoires in COVID-19. Here immunoSEQ multiplex PCR was the method, and the copy in TCRdb shows in-frame clones only, minus some. The sample yields approximately 300,000 clones, about 85% seen once. Input material: PBMCs or T cells enriched from blood (not recorded which). Receptors were obtained from a woman aged 30 to 39 who had recovered from COVID-19.

As DNA, the CDR3 is TGTGCCAGCAGCGTTAGCGGGGGGGCGGATACGCAGTATTTT. Translating gives CASSVSGGADTQYF. This chain links TRBV6-5 with TRBJ2-3; 11 bases are a match to TRBD2. CDR1 and CDR2 from the germline V gene are MNHEY and SVGAGI. This CDR3 has 14 residues. With V trimmed by 6 bases and J by 6 bases, 5 bases remained unmatched.

V gene TRBV15 combines with J gene TRBJ2-5, with D tentatively TRBD1 (5 bases). CDR1 is LNHNV and CDR2 is YYDKDF in the germline V gene (reference sequence). V shed 0 bases and J shed 4 bases, with 15 bases lying between them. The CDR3 spans 16 residues. In nucleotides, the CDR3 is TGTGCCACCAGCAGAGATCTCCGGCAGGGCGGAGAGACCCAGTACTTC. Translated, it gives CATSRDLRQGGETQYF. The full variable domain, with the rest looked up from reference TRBV15 and TRBJ2-5, is DAMVIQNPRYQVTQFGKPVTLSCSQTLNHNVMYWYQQKSSQAPKLLFHYYDKDFNNEADTPDNFQSRRPNTSFCFLDIRSPGLGDTAMYLCATSRDLRQGGETQYFGPGTRLLVL.

The genes are TRBV19 and TRBJ1-1; possibly TRBD1 for D (6 bases). The CDR3 totals 11 residues. The ends were cut back, 7 bases at V and 8 bases at J, with 11 bases in the middle. The germline CDR1 and CDR2 sequences are LNHDA and SQIVND (reference sequence). The CDR3, as DNA: TGTGCCAGTATGCGGACAGCCGAAGCTTTCTTT. This encodes CASMRTAEAFF.

The gene calls are TRBV11-2 and TRBJ1-6; maybe TRBD1 (5 bases). CDR3 length equals 15 residues. The V end was cut by 2 bases, the J end by 1 base, with 6 bases between. CDR1 and CDR2 (germline): SGHAT, FQNNGV. CDR3 in DNA: TGTGCCAGCAGCTTAACAGGTTCCTATAATTCACCCCTCCACTTT. It is translated as CASSLTGSYNSPLHF. Together with reference TRBV11-2 and TRBJ1-6, the CDR3 gives the full variable domain: EAGVAQSPRYKIIEKRQSVAFWCNPISGHATLYWYQQILGQGPKLLIQFQNNGVVDDSQLPKDRFSAERLKGVDSTLKIQPAKLEDSAVYLCASSLTGSYNSPLHFGNGTRLTVT.

The rearrangement joins TRBV7-8 to TRBJ2-3; 12 bases are a match to TRBD2. The CDR3 covers 15 residues. Germline V gene data show CDR1 as SGHVS and CDR2 as FQNEAQ. Trimming removed 8 bases from V and 5 bases from J; junction bases left unmatched: 8. CDR3 amino acids: CASVGLAGGLDTQYF. CDR3 nucleotide sequence: TGTGCCAGCGTCGGGCTAGCGGGGGGGCTAGATACGCAGTATTTT.

The chain has TRBV3-1 (or the pseudogene TRBV3-2) and TRBJ1-5; D call uncertain. This CDR3 has 15 amino acids. Trimming took off 0 bases at V and 4 bases at J, with 10 bases between the two ends. Per the germline V gene, CDR1 is LGHDT and CDR2 is YNNKEL (reference sequence). Here the CDR3 DNA reads TGTGCCAGCAGCCAAGAAGTTCCGGGGAATCAGCCCCAGCATTTT. Translating gives CASSQEVPGNQPQHF.

The J gene is TRBJ1-5, the V gene TRBV19; perhaps TRBD1 as D (5 bases). The germline gives CDR1 LNHDA, CDR2 SQIVND (reference sequence). V was cut by 9 bases and J by 7 bases, with 19 bases left in between. CDR3 length: 14 residues. The CDR3 nucleotides are TGTGCCAGCGCCGCTGGAGCAGGGATCCAGCCCCAGCATTTT. As protein: CASAAGAGIQPQHF.

The chain joins TRBV6-2 or TRBV6-3 to TRBJ1-6; 12 bases are shared with TRBD1. Germline V gives CDR1 MNHEY, CDR2 SVGEGT. The CDR3 has 18 amino acids. Trimming took 5 bases from V and 3 from J; bases not matched to a gene: 8. As DNA, the CDR3 is TGTGCCAGCAGTCCCGGGACAGGGGGCGCATACTATAATTCACCCCTCCACTTT. It specifies CASSPGTGGAYYNSPLHF.

The chain couples TRBV4-3 to TRBJ2-3; TRBD1 is a possible D gene (7 bases). V was trimmed by 5 bases and J by 2 bases, leaving 20 bases between them. The CDR3 is 17 amino acids. The germline V gene has CDR1 LGHNA and CDR2 YSLEER. The CDR3 spells CASSVAWRGLATDTQYF. In nucleotides, the CDR3 is TGCGCCAGCAGCGTCGCGTGGAGGGGGCTAGCCACAGATACGCAGTATTTT.